These 9 T cell receptor beta chains share one sample of origin, sequenced in a study of T cell responses to AZD1222 COVID-19 vaccine. Only in-frame clones appear in the TCRdb table, and some are missing; sequencing was by immunoSEQ multiplex PCR. Of some 150,000 clones detected, roughly 93% appear once; the ten largest clones hold 0.85% to 0.95%. The specimen comprised peripheral blood, sampled on day 0 of MenACWY control vaccination. The receptors originated from an adult in good health.

The genes are TRBV6-5 and TRBJ1-2; D is uncertain. The germline V gene encodes CDR1 MNHEY and CDR2 SVGAGI. Trimming took 6 bases from V and 4 from J, leaving 12 bases between them. The CDR3 extends over 13 amino acids. The CDR3: CASRYLTVYGYTF. In nucleotides, the CDR3 is TGTGCCAGCAGGTATCTGACGGTCTATGGCTACACCTTC.

This clone was recorded once. J is TRBJ2-4 and V is TRBV9, with 8 bases lining up with TRBD2. This CDR3 has 14 amino acids. The germline CDR1 and CDR2 sequences are SGDLS and YYNGEE. V shed 4 bases, J shed 7 bases, and the junction held 7 bases outside the gene matches. The CDR3 bases are TGTGCCAGCAGCTGGGGACTAGGGGGGAACATTCAGTACTTC. Protein sequence: CASSWGLGGNIQYF.

V is TRBV6-2 or TRBV6-3 and J is TRBJ1-5; 9 bases are a match to TRBD1. V shed 4 bases and J 4 bases; nucleotides not matched to a gene: 2. The CDR3 has 14 amino acids. CDR1 is MNHEY and CDR2 is SVGEGT in the germline V gene. CDR3 DNA sequence: TGTGCCAGCAGTTGGACAGGGGCTAATCAGCCCCAGCATTTT. Protein product: CASSWTGANQPQHF.

This chain uses TRBV5-4 with TRBJ2-1; TRBD2 agrees at 10 bases. Germline-derived CDR1 and CDR2 are SGHNT and YYREEE (reference sequence). CDR3 length equals 15 residues. V lost 1 base to trimming and J lost 8 bases; unmatched junction nucleotides: 6. For the CDR3, the DNA is TGTGCCAGCAGCTTGAGTCTAGCGGGAGACTATGAGCAGTTCTTC. The encoded protein is CASSLSLAGDYEQFF.

CDR3 DNA sequence: TGTGCCAGCAGTGAATTTGGGACAGGGAGCCCTCGACCCCAAGAGACCCAGTACTTC. Its translation is CASSEFGTGSPRPQETQYF. The J gene is TRBJ2-5, the V gene TRBV2; 9 bases are a match to TRBD1. CDR3 size: 19 residues. Germline V CDR1 and CDR2: SNHLY, FYNNEI. V lost 2 bases, J lost 1 base, and 14 bases stayed unmatched.

The chain employs TRBV4-1 and TRBJ2-2; 13 nucleotides line up with TRBD2. CDR3 length: 16 residues. Germline V gives CDR1 MGHRA, CDR2 YSYEKL. Losses at the gene ends were 4 bases for V and 5 bases for J; bases not matched to a gene: 4. The CDR3 here is CASSPWTSGSTGELFF. In DNA, the CDR3 is TGCGCCAGCAGCCCCTGGACTAGCGGGAGTACCGGGGAGCTGTTTTTT.

Here the CDR3 reads CASSPQMRGSSGNEQYF. The CDR3 coding sequence is TGTGCCAGCTCACCCCAAATGCGCGGATCCTCGGGGAACGAGCAGTACTTC. The chain joins TRBV18 to TRBJ2-7; maybe TRBD2 (5 bases). V was pared by 3 bases and J by 5 bases, with 23 bases between. Germline CDR1 is KGHSH and CDR2 is LQKENI. The CDR3 is 17 residues long.

This clone was observed once. The chain couples TRBV5-1 to TRBJ1-1, with D perhaps TRBD1 (5 bases). Germline V lookup: CDR1 SGHRS, CDR2 YFSETQ. The CDR3 totals 15 residues. Deletions cut 2 bases from V and 3 bases from J, with 14 bases between. The CDR3 region is CASSLFRVEDTEAFF. CDR3 coding DNA: TGCGCCAGCAGCTTATTCAGGGTTGAGGACACTGAAGCTTTCTTT.

The chain employs TRBV14 and TRBJ2-1; 8 nucleotides align to TRBD2. Germline V gene sequence: CDR1 SGHDN, CDR2 FVKESK. The CDR3 spans 16 residues. Losses at the gene ends were 4 bases for V and 2 bases for J; bases not matched to a gene: 7. The CDR3 spells CASSRRGSGTYNEQFF. The CDR3 DNA is TGTGCCAGCAGCCGTCGGGGTAGCGGGACCTACAATGAGCAGTTCTTC.